This T cell receptor beta chain comes out of a study of blood T cell repertoires in COVID-19. Overall study context: T cells, B-cell-depleted T cells, or PBMCs provided the cDNA or gDNA that served as material.

Recruitment covered roughly 22 US areas and drew participants whose ages spanned roughly 18 to 100 years. Participants were placed into cohorts based on the clinical history they reported. The J segment lost 7 bases and the V segment lost 3 bases, leaving 9 bases of the junction unmatched. CDR1 MNHEY and CDR2 SMNVEV come from the germline V gene (reference sequence). The CDR3 spans 16 residues. Original data processing: Nucleated cell number was recorded as an estimate derived from reference gene primer amplification. The assay was immunoSEQ multiplex PCR, and TCRdb's table has in-frame clones only and misses some. That table gives V, J and clone size, and the DNA gave D and trimming. The sample lists about 210,000 clones, approximately 90% seen once, with over 9% in the top ten.

The specimen sequenced was PBMCs or T cells enriched from blood (not recorded which). The rearrangement uses TRBV27 and TRBJ2-1; 10 nucleotides align to TRBD1. This sequence originates from a man younger than 30 with acute COVID-19. The CDR3 here is CASSFLPGQGGNEQFF. The CDR3 region has the DNA TGTGCCAGCAGTTTCCTCCCCGGACAGGGGGGGAATGAGCAGTTCTTC.